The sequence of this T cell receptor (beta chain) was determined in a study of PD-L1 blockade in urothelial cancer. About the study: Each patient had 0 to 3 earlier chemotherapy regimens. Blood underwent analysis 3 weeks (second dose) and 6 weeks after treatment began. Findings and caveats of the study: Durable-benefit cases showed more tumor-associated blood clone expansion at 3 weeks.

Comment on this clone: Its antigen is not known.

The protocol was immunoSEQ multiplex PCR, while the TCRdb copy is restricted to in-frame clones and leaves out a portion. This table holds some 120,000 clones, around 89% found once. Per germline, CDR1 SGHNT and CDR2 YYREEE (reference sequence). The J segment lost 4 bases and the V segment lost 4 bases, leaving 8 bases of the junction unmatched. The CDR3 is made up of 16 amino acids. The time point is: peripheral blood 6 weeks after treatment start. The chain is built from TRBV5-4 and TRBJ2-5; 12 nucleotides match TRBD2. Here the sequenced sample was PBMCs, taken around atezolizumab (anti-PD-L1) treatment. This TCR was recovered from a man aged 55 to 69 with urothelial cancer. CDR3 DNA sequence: TGTGCCAGCAGCCAAGCTCTAGCGGGAGGGATAGAGACCCAGTACTTC. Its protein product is CASSQALAGGIETQYF.